A selection of T cell receptor beta chains follows, all from one sample in a study of CD4 T cells in relation to SARS-CoV-2 and coronaviruses. Using immunoSEQ multiplex PCR, the repertoire was profiled, and TCRdb retains in-frame clones only, with some absent. Of just over 35,000 clones in the sample, 77% are singletons; the top ten hold roughly 21%. The antigens these receptors bind are not known. Sample: memory CD4+ T cells from PBMCs, cultured in vitro. These receptors originate from an adult with COVID-19. The CDR3 runs from the conserved cysteine through the conserved F or W. The D gene is left open where the match is weak. Only part of the rows carry a size: once, few, many, or a class if the clone is expanded.

clone_size	d_call	j_call	v_call	cdr3_nt	cdr3_aa
NA	NA	TRBJ2-7	TRBV7-2	TGTGCCAGCAAGGCTTTACCCTTAGCGGATTACGAGCAGTACTTC	CASKALPLADYEQYF
NA	NA	TRBJ1-1	TRBV28	TGTGCCAGCAGTTTATGGGGTTTTGGAGCTTTCTTT	CASSLWGFGAFF
once	TRBD1	TRBJ2-3	TRBV7-2	TGTGCCAGCAGCCTCGGACAGGGGAGATTCACAGATACGCAGTATTTT	CASSLGQGRFTDTQYF
NA	TRBD1	TRBJ2-7	TRBV4-2	TGTGCCAGCAGCCCGCAAACCGGGACAGCGAGCTCCTACGAGCAGTACTTC	CASSPQTGTASSYEQYF
NA	NA	TRBJ1-1	TRBV6-2/TRBV6-3	TGTGCCAGCAGTGACCTCAGGGGCCTGAACACTGAAGCTTTCTTT	CASSDLRGLNTEAFF
NA	NA	TRBJ2-2	TRBV15	TGTGCCACCAGCAGAGATGACAAGTTCACCGGGGAGCTGTTTTTT	CATSRDDKFTGELFF
once	TRBD1	TRBJ2-5	TRBV12-3/TRBV12-4	TGTGCCAGCAGGGGACAGTCTCAAGAGACCCAGTACTTC	CASRGQSQETQYF
NA	TRBD1	TRBJ1-3	TRBV6-6	TGTGCCAGCGGGGACCGGGACAGCCATCAGTCCATATATTTT	CASGDRDSHQSIYF
NA	NA	TRBJ1-6	TRBV6-5	TGTGCCAGCAGCAGGACGGACTCCTATAATTCACCCCTCCACTTT	CASSRTDSYNSPLHF
NA	TRBD2	TRBJ2-3	TRBV19	TGTGCCAGTAGCCGGGACTATAGCACAGATACGCAGTATTTT	CASSRDYSTDTQYF
once	TRBD2	TRBJ2-3	TRBV4-2	TGTGCCAGCAGCCGAGAGGCTAGCGGAGGCACAGATACGCAGTATTTT	CASSREASGGTDTQYF
NA	NA	TRBJ1-4	TRBV6-6	TGTGCCTCGAAACGGGACACCAATGAAAAACTGTTTTTT	CASKRDTNEKLFF
few	TRBD2	TRBJ2-5	TRBV14	TGTGCCAGCAGCTTAGCCGGGACTAGCGGGACCCAGTACTTC	CASSLAGTSGTQYF
NA	TRBD1	TRBJ2-3	TRBV5-1	TGCGCCAGCAGCTTGGTAGGACAGGACACAGATACGCAGTATTTT	CASSLVGQDTDTQYF
NA	NA	TRBJ2-7	TRBV7-6	TGTGCCAGCAGCGAAACCGGGACCGAACTCTACGAGCAGTACTTC	CASSETGTELYEQYF
NA	NA	TRBJ2-2	TRBV4-1	TGCGCCAGCAGCCAAGGGAGGCAGAGCGCGAACACCGGGGAGCTGTTTTTT	CASSQGRQSANTGELFF
NA	TRBD2	TRBJ2-1	TRBV28	TGTGCCAGCAGTGCCGAATTAGCGGGTGGGGATGAGCAGTTCTTC	CASSAELAGGDEQFF
NA	NA	TRBJ2-5	TRBV28	TGTGCCAGCAGTCGAGGGGGGTGGGAAGAGACCCAGTACTTC	CASSRGGWEETQYF
NA	TRBD1	TRBJ2-4	TRBV4-3	TGCGCCAGCAGCCAAGTCGCAGGGGGCAGGAACATTCAGTACTTC	CASSQVAGGRNIQYF
NA	NA	TRBJ2-6	TRBV6-6	TGTGCCAGCAGTTACTCGACCGGGGCCAACGTCCTGACTTTC	CASSYSTGANVLTF
NA	NA	TRBJ1-5	TRBV9	TGTGCCAGCAGCGTAATTTATGGGGCAGACCATCTCTATAGCAATCAGCCCCAGCATTTT	CASSVIYGADHLYSNQPQHF
NA	NA	TRBJ2-5	TRBV6-5	TGTGCCAGCAGTCCCGGGACTCTCACCGGGGAGACCCAGTACTTC	CASSPGTLTGETQYF
medium-sized	NA	TRBJ2-1	TRBV7-8	TGTGCCAGCAGCTTAGCGGTCAGCCACAATGAGCAGTTCTTC	CASSLAVSHNEQFF
NA	NA	TRBJ1-1	TRBV28	TGTGCCAGCAGTATTTACATGAACACTGAAGCTTTCTTT	CASSIYMNTEAFF
NA	NA	TRBJ2-5	TRBV6-6	TGTGCCAGCAGTTACTCGAGCTGGCTAGCTGGTGAGACCCAGTACTTC	CASSYSSWLAGETQYF
NA	NA	TRBJ2-3	TRBV6-5	TGTGCCAGCAGGTCTTTGGATACGCAGTATTTT	CASRSLDTQYF
NA	NA	TRBJ2-1	TRBV19	TGTGCCAGTAGTATGGGCTACAATGAGCAGTTCTTC	CASSMGYNEQFF
NA	NA	TRBJ2-5	TRBV4-1	TGCGCCAGCAGCCAAGCTGGACTATTAAAAGAGACCCAGTACTTC	CASSQAGLLKETQYF
NA	TRBD1	TRBJ1-4	TRBV7-9	TGTGCCAGCAGCAGAGGGACAGGTCTTAATGAAAAACTGTTTTTT	CASSRGTGLNEKLFF
NA	TRBD1	TRBJ2-2	TRBV5-1	TGCGCCAGCTCAACAGGGGGCACGAACACCGGGGAGCTGTTTTTT	CASSTGGTNTGELFF
NA	TRBD1	TRBJ2-1	TRBV7-2	TGTGCCAGCAGCCCTCAGGGGGCGTGGGCATACAATGAGCAGTTCTTC	CASSPQGAWAYNEQFF
NA	TRBD1	TRBJ2-1	TRBV10-3	TGTGCCATCAGTGGGACAGGGGGCTACAATGAGCAGTTCTTC	CAISGTGGYNEQFF
NA	TRBD1	TRBJ1-2	TRBV18	TGTGCCAGCTCACCGGGGACAGGTGTTAGGTATGGCTACACCTTC	CASSPGTGVRYGYTF
few	TRBD2	TRBJ2-5	TRBV24-1	TGTGCCACCAGTGATTCCGGGACTAGCGGGTCCCAAGCCCAGTACTTC	CATSDSGTSGSQAQYF
NA	TRBD1	TRBJ2-3	TRBV5-1	TGCGCCAGCAGCTTACAGGGGGCGCGGGGGGATACGCAGTATTTT	CASSLQGARGDTQYF
NA	NA	TRBJ2-1	TRBV5-1	TGCGCCAGCAGCTGGGGGTGGAGGGGCTCGCCGAGCTCCTACAATGAGCAGTTCTTC	CASSWGWRGSPSSYNEQFF
NA	TRBD2	TRBJ2-2	TRBV7-9	TGTGCCAGCAGCTGGGGACTAGCGTACACCGGGGAGCTGTTTTTT	CASSWGLAYTGELFF
NA	NA	TRBJ2-3	TRBV7-2	TGTGCCAGCAGCCTCGCCAGGGTATGGGCGCGAAGCACAGATACGCAGTATTTT	CASSLARVWARSTDTQYF
NA	NA	TRBJ1-1	TRBV6-2/TRBV6-3	TGTGCCAGCAGTTCCACCGGGACCCAACTCGGTAGCACTGAAGCTTTCTTT	CASSSTGTQLGSTEAFF
NA	TRBD1	TRBJ2-7	TRBV30	TGTGCCTGGGACCCGGGACAGGACTCCTACGAGCAGTACTTC	CAWDPGQDSYEQYF
NA	TRBD2	TRBJ2-7	TRBV2	TGTGCCAGCTTTGGGGATAGCGGGAAGTACGAGCAGTACTTC	CASFGDSGKYEQYF
few	NA	TRBJ2-2	TRBV5-1	TGCGCCAGCAGCTTTCAGGGCACCGGGGAGCTGTTTTTT	CASSFQGTGELFF
NA	NA	TRBJ2-2	TRBV18	TGTGCCAGCTCACCGCGCAGGGGCACCGGGGAGCTGTTTTTT	CASSPRRGTGELFF
NA	TRBD2	TRBJ2-5	TRBV9	TGTGCCAGCAGCGTAGTCGGGGGGGGAGAAGAGACCCAGTACTTC	CASSVVGGGEETQYF
NA	NA	TRBJ1-1	TRBV15	TGTGCCACCAGCAGAGATCGGGGGCTGGCGAACACTGAAGCTTTCTTT	CATSRDRGLANTEAFF
NA	TRBD1	TRBJ1-5	TRBV2	TGTGCCAGCAGTGACTTGACAGGGCTCCATCAGCCCCAGCATTTT	CASSDLTGLHQPQHF
once	NA	TRBJ2-1	TRBV29-1	TGCAGCGTTGAACGATCCAGCGGAGGTTTTTACAATGAGCAGTTCTTC	CSVERSSGGFYNEQFF
NA	NA	TRBJ2-7	TRBV2	TGTGCCAGCTATGGGGAGCGAGACGGGGCCTACGAGCAGTACTTC	CASYGERDGAYEQYF
NA	NA	TRBJ2-2	TRBV6-5	TGTGCCAGCAGTTACGACGGCGGTCTTAACACCGGGGAGCTGTTTTTT	CASSYDGGLNTGELFF
few	TRBD1	TRBJ1-6	TRBV30	TGTGCCTGGAGTTCTTTAGACAGGGACAATTCACCCCTCCACTTT	CAWSSLDRDNSPLHF
NA	TRBD1	TRBJ1-2	TRBV4-3	TGCGCCAGCAGCCAACAGGGGGGGGACTATGGCTACACCTTC	CASSQQGGDYGYTF
NA	TRBD2	TRBJ2-3	TRBV6-2/TRBV6-3	TGTGCCAGCAGCTCAGCGGGAGAAGATACGCAGTATTTT	CASSSAGEDTQYF
NA	NA	TRBJ2-3	TRBV10-3	TGTGCCACCCGCCGCGGGATTAGCACAGATACGCAGTATTTT	CATRRGISTDTQYF
NA	NA	TRBJ2-1	TRBV2	TGTGCCAGCAGAGACAGCATGAGCTCCTACAATGAGCAGTTCTTC	CASRDSMSSYNEQFF
few	NA	TRBJ2-1	TRBV7-9	TGTGCCAGCAGCTTCCCGAGAAATGAGCAGTTCTTC	CASSFPRNEQFF
once	TRBD2	TRBJ2-4	TRBV2	TGTGCCAGCAGCAACCCGGGACTAGCGGACCTCCGCCGCACCAAAAACATTCAGTACTTC	CASSNPGLADLRRTKNIQYF
NA	NA	TRBJ2-7	TRBV28	TGTGCCAGCAGATCACCGCCGGGACGGCGGTCAGGGCAGTACTTC	CASRSPPGRRSGQYF
few	NA	TRBJ1-5	TRBV7-9	TGTGCCAGCAGCTTAGATCCCTATCAGCCCCAGCATTTT	CASSLDPYQPQHF
NA	TRBD2	TRBJ2-5	TRBV19	TGTGCCAGTAGTATAGTTAGCGGGAGGCGCCAAGAGACCCAGTACTTC	CASSIVSGRRQETQYF